The 23 T cell receptor beta chains below were found in one sample sequenced in a study of shared T cell receptors in the human thymus. The table came from immunoSEQ multiplex PCR; TCRdb's copy has only in-frame clones and leaves some out. The data hold under 700,000 clones, with roughly 74% observed a single time. These sequences were also reported in another study, on human thymus T cells.

Material: thymocytes. These receptors all stem from a boy under three years old with a congenital heart defect.

This clone was seen just once. The chain links TRBV2 to TRBJ2-4; 7 bases agree with TRBD1. V gave up 6 bases and J gave up 0 bases; unmatched junction bases: 5. Germline V gives CDR1 SNHLY, CDR2 FYNNEI. This CDR3 has 15 residues. The CDR3 DNA sequence: TGTGCCAGCAGGGGGACAGTCCTAGCCAAAAACATTCAGTACTTC. Protein: CASRGTVLAKNIQYF.

The table lists this clone with a count of one. The V call is TRBV11-2, the J call TRBJ2-1; 9 nucleotides agree with TRBD2. CDR1 is SGHAT and CDR2 is FQNNGV in the germline V gene. With V trimmed by 0 bases and J by 5 bases, 11 bases remained unmatched. There are 18 residues in the CDR3. This CDR3 reads CASSLELNWLAGNNEQFF. The CDR3 bases are TGTGCCAGCAGCTTAGAATTGAACTGGCTAGCGGGAAACAATGAGCAGTTCTTC. The full variable domain, completed using reference TRBV11-2 and TRBJ2-1, is EAGVAQSPRYKIIEKRQSVAFWCNPISGHATLYWYQQILGQGPKLLIQFQNNGVVDDSQLPKDRFSAERLKGVDSTLKIQPAKLEDSAVYLCASSLELNWLAGNNEQFFGPGTRLTVL.

V and J are TRBV21-1 and TRBJ2-7; the D call of TRBD1 is as the table states it, not checked on the DNA. TRBV21-1 is classified as a pseudogene. The CDR3 runs 16 residues. DNA for the CDR3: TGTGCCAGCAGCAAAGCCCCGGGGACAGCCTCCTACGAGCAGTACTTC. Its translation is CASSKAPGTASYEQYF.

This clone was picked up a small number of times. This chain connects TRBV6-5 to TRBJ2-5, with a possible D match to TRBD2 (5 bases). Germline CDR1 MNHEY, CDR2 SVGAGI. Trimming cost V 8 bases and J 4 bases, with 14 bases left between them. This CDR3 spans 13 amino acids. The CDR3 DNA reads as TGTGCCAGCTTCCGGGATCTTGGAGAGACCCAGTACTTC. Translating it yields CASFRDLGETQYF.

V usage is TRBV5-3 and J usage is TRBJ1-2, with 8 bases that match TRBD1. TRBV5-3 falls under the ORF class, with uncertain function. The CDR3 is made up of 17 amino acids. V was pared by 1 base and J by 3 bases, with 11 bases of the junction left unmatched. DNA for the CDR3: TGTGCCAGAAGCTTGTCTGGCAGGGGGCCCTCCTACTATGGCTACACCTTC. Encoded protein: CARSLSGRGPSYYGYTF.

CDR3 sequence reads: CASSLGLAGEETQYF. The CDR3 DNA is TGTGCCAGCAGCTTAGGACTGGCGGGAGAAGAGACCCAGTACTTC. The chain employs TRBV7-6 and TRBJ2-5; 7 bases fit TRBD2. The CDR3 runs to 15 residues. Germline CDR1 reads SGHVS; CDR2 reads FNYEAQ. V lost 1 base, J lost 3 bases, and 5 bases stayed unmatched.

The chain is built from TRBV7-2 and TRBJ2-7; TRBD2 matches at 8 bases. The germline gives CDR1 SGHTA, CDR2 FQGNSA. CDR3 length: 19 amino acids. The V segment lost 2 bases and the J segment 1 base; nucleotides outside the gene matches: 16. CDR3 sequence reads: CASSLLMLAGTRGSYEQYF. CDR3 DNA: TGTGCCAGCAGCTTACTAATGCTAGCGGGCACACGAGGGTCCTACGAGCAGTACTTC.

The chain recombines TRBV7-9 with TRBJ2-7; TRBD2 agrees at 13 bases. V was clipped by 5 bases and J by 1 base; unmatched bases: 14. The CDR3 has 19 residues. CDR1 is SEHNR, CDR2 FQNEAQ, per germline (reference sequence). The CDR3 region has the DNA TGTGCCAGCAGCCCGCCGATTTCGACTAGCGGGAGGAGGTCCTACGAGCAGTACTTC. Translating it yields CASSPPISTSGRRSYEQYF.

This clone was recorded a few times. V and J are TRBV7-2 and TRBJ1-2; tentatively, D is TRBD1 (5 bases). CDR3 length equals 15 residues. With 1 base removed from V and 2 bases from J, the gap between germline ends came to 11 bases. CDR1 and CDR2 (germline): SGHTA, FQGNSA. In DNA form, the CDR3 reads TGTGCCAGCAGCTTAGATACAGGACCCAACTATGGCTACACCTTC. The encoded protein is CASSLDTGPNYGYTF.

The chain employs TRBV28 and TRBJ2-7; no reliable D call. Trimming left V 6 bases short and J 4 bases short, with 13 bases between. The germline CDR1 and CDR2 sequences are MDHEN and SYDVKM. The CDR3 loop spans 13 amino acids. The CDR3 DNA is TGTGCCAGCAGGAACGGTTACAGATACGAGCAGTACTTC. Amino acid sequence: CASRNGYRYEQYF. Full variable domain (remainder filled in from reference TRBV28 and TRBJ2-7): DVKVTQSSRYLVKRTGEKVFLECVQDMDHENMFWYRQDPGLGLRLIYFSYDVKMKEKGDIPEGYSVSREKKERFSLILESASTNQTSMYLCASRNGYRYEQYFGPGTRLTVT.

The rearrangement joins TRBV2 to TRBJ1-5; D not resolved. From germline, CDR1 is SNHLY and CDR2 FYNNEI. V gave up 6 bases and J gave up 0 bases, with 12 bases separating them. The CDR3 totals 15 residues. In nucleotides, the CDR3 is TGTGCCAGCAGGGAAAGACGGGATAGCAATCAGCCCCAGCATTTT. Translation gives CASRERRDSNQPQHF.

The V call is TRBV28, the J call TRBJ1-3; D possibly corresponds to TRBD1 (5 bases). Trimming removed 5 bases from V and 2 bases from J, with 16 bases in between. CDR3 length: 16 amino acids. CDR1 and CDR2 from the germline V gene are MDHEN and SYDVKM. The CDR3 DNA reads TGTGCCAGCAGTCGACCGGGGGTAATCGCTGGAAACACCATATATTTT. It yields the protein CASSRPGVIAGNTIYF.

About this clone: Other DNA variants within this sample encode the same CDR3. V is TRBV27 and J is TRBJ2-7, with a tentative D call TRBD2 (7 bases). Between the trimmed V and J ends, which lost 3 bases and 3 bases, there was a span of 9 bases. CDR3 size: 13 residues. Germline loops: CDR1 MNHEY, CDR2 SMNVEV (reference sequence). As DNA, the CDR3 is TGTGCCAGCAGTTTGAGGGGGGGCTACGAGCAGTACTTC. It specifies CASSLRGGYEQYF.

Comments on this clone: Other DNA sequences in the same sample also yield this CDR3. The chain uses TRBV5-1 and TRBJ2-1, with D possibly being TRBD1 or TRBD2 (5 bases each). Trimming removed 4 bases from V and 6 bases from J, with 11 bases in between. Germline V gives CDR1 SGHRS, CDR2 YFSETQ. This CDR3 comprises 13 residues. The CDR3 region has the DNA TGCGCCAGCAGCCTGGGACGACTCAATGAGCAGTTCTTC. It yields the protein CASSLGRLNEQFF.

In this sample, this clone turned up a few times. This chain uses TRBV4-1 with TRBJ1-5; D gene ambiguous. CDR3 length: 14 residues. Trimming left V 0 bases short and J 5 bases short, with 8 bases between. Germline values: CDR1 MGHRA, CDR2 YSYEKL. CDR3 in DNA: TGCGCCAGCAGCCAAGATAGCCTTTATCAGCCCCAGCATTTT. It translates to CASSQDSLYQPQHF.

This clone was seen just once. The chain links TRBV27 to TRBJ2-4; 12 nucleotides match TRBD2. The trim removed 2 bases at V and 2 bases at J, leaving 7 bases unmatched. Germline values: CDR1 MNHEY, CDR2 SMNVEV (reference sequence). This CDR3 spans 18 amino acids. CDR3 sequence: CASSLRASGRAPKNIQYF. As DNA, the CDR3 is TGTGCCAGCAGTTTAAGGGCTAGCGGGAGGGCCCCCAAAAACATTCAGTACTTC.

This clone was detected only once. The rearrangement joins TRBV9 to TRBJ2-5; a weak D match, TRBD2 (5 bases). CDR1 SGDLS and CDR2 YYNGEE come from the germline V gene. The CDR3 extends over 16 amino acids. With 0 bases removed from V and 0 bases from J, the gap between germline ends came to 12 bases. The CDR3 reads CASSVVLDLNQETQYF. The CDR3, as DNA: TGTGCCAGCAGCGTAGTATTGGACTTAAACCAAGAGACCCAGTACTTC.

CDR3 protein: CASSVAGPGEQYF. As DNA, the CDR3 is TGTGCCAGCAGCGTGGCGGGGCCGGGAGAGCAGTACTTC. The chain uses TRBV9 and TRBJ2-7, with a weak D call TRBD2 (6 bases). The CDR3 extends over 13 amino acids. Per the germline V gene, CDR1 is SGDLS and CDR2 is YYNGEE. The ends were cut back, 2 bases at V and 7 bases at J, with 13 bases in the middle.

This chain links TRBV6-1 with TRBJ2-5; possible D gene TRBD1, 6 bases. Trimming cost V 4 bases and J 0 bases, with 15 bases left between them. Germline-derived CDR1 and CDR2 are MNHNS and SASEGT. This CDR3 contains 16 residues. The CDR3 sequence: CASSAAWDTDQETQYF. CDR3 DNA: TGTGCCAGCAGTGCGGCCTGGGACACCGACCAAGAGACCCAGTACTTC.

V and J are TRBV11-2 and TRBJ2-7, with 8 bases that match TRBD2. J was trimmed by 4 bases and V by 5 bases; bases with no gene match: 13. The germline gives CDR1 SGHAT, CDR2 FQNNGV. The CDR3 extends over 16 amino acids. CDR3 DNA sequence: TGTGCCAGCAGCCCATTCCCAGGGGCGGGAGGTTACGAGCAGTACTTC. This sequence encodes CASSPFPGAGGYEQYF.

This chain connects TRBV11-2 to TRBJ2-1, with D unresolved. Germline V gene sequence: CDR1 SGHAT, CDR2 FQNNGV. V was cut by 6 bases and J by 12 bases, with 18 bases left in between. The CDR3 runs 13 residues. The CDR3 bases are TGTGCCAGCAGGAGGCCCCTCTTAGCCTGGCAGTTCTTC. It codes for CASRRPLLAWQFF. Together with reference TRBV11-2 and TRBJ2-1, the CDR3 gives the full variable domain: EAGVAQSPRYKIIEKRQSVAFWCNPISGHATLYWYQQILGQGPKLLIQFQNNGVVDDSQLPKDRFSAERLKGVDSTLKIQPAKLEDSAVYLCASRRPLLAWQFFGPGTRLTVL.

This chain links TRBV5-1 with TRBJ2-1, with 8 bases lining up with TRBD2. V lost 2 bases and J lost 2; bases outside the gene matches: 18. There are 20 residues in the CDR3. Germline values: CDR1 SGHRS, CDR2 YFSETQ. CDR3 DNA: TGCGCCAGCAGCTTCTGGGGCCGTCAACAGCGGGAGCGACCCTACAATGAGCAGTTCTTC. Translation gives CASSFWGRQQRERPYNEQFF.

The sample holds one count of this clone. The V call is TRBV5-1, the J call TRBJ2-1, with D possibly being TRBD2 (6 bases). V lost 2 bases, J lost 3 bases, and 15 bases lay in between. The CDR3 spans 16 residues. Germline V lookup: CDR1 SGHRS, CDR2 YFSETQ. The CDR3 sequence: CASSLEGTDGYNEQFF. For the CDR3, the DNA is TGCGCCAGCAGCTTAGAGGGGACTGACGGCTACAATGAGCAGTTCTTC.